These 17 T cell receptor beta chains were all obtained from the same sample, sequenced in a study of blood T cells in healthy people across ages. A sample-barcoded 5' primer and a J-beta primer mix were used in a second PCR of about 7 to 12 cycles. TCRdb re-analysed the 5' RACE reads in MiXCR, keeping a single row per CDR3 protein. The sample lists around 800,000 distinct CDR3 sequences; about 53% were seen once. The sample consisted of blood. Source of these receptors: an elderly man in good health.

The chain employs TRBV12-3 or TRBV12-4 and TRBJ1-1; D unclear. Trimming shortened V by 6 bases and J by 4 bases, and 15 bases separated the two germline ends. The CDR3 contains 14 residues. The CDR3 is CASSPRTEGTEAFF. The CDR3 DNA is TGTGCCAGCAGCCCAAGGACCGAGGGCACTGAAGCTTTCTTT.

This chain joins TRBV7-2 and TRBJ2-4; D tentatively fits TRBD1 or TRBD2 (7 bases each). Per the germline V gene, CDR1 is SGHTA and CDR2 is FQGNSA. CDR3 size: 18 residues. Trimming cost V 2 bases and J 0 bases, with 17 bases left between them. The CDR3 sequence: CASSLSTGRGVAKNIQYF. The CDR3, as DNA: TGTGCCAGCAGCTTATCGACAGGGAGGGGGGTAGCCAAAAACATTCAGTACTTC.

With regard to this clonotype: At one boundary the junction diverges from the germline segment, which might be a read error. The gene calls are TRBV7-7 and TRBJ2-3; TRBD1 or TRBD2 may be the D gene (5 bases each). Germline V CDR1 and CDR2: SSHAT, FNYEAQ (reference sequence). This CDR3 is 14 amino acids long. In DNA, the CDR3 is TGTGCTAGCAGCTTAGAGGGGATCAGGGATACGCAGTATTTT. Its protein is CASSLEGIRDTQYF.

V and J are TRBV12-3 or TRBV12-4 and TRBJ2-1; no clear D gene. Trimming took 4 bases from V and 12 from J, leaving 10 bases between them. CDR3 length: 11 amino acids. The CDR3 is CASSSGRAQFF. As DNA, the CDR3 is TGTGCCAGCAGTTCAGGACGAGCGCAGTTCTTC.

The CDR3: CASSQVQGNSPLHF. CDR3 nucleotide sequence: TGTGCCAGCAGCCAAGTACAAGGGAATTCACCCCTCCACTTT. The chain employs TRBV3-1 and TRBJ1-6, with D uncertain. V lost 1 base and J 7 bases, leaving 8 bases between the germline ends. CDR1 and CDR2 (germline): LGHDT, YNNKEL (reference sequence). CDR3 length equals 14 residues.

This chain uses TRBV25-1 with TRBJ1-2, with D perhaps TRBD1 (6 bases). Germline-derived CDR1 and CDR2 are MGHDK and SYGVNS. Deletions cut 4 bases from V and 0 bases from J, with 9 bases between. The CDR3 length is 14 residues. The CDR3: CASSGTAPNYGYTF. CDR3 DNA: TGTGCCAGCAGTGGGACAGCCCCTAACTATGGCTACACCTTC.

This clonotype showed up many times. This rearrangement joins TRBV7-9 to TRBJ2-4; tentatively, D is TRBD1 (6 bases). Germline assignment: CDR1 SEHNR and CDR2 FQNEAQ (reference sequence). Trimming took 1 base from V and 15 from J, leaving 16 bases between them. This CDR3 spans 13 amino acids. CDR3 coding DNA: TGTGCCAGCAGCTTAGACAGGGCTGGCGGTCGGTACTTC. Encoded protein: CASSLDRAGGRYF.

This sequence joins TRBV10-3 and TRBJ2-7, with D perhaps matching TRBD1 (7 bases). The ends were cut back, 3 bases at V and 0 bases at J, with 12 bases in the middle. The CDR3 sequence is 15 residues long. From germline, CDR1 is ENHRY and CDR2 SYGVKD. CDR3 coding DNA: TGTGCCATCAGTGAATCGGGGGACAGCTCCTACGAGCAGTACTTC. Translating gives CAISESGDSSYEQYF.

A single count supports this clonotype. The CDR3 region has the DNA TGCGCCAGCAGCTTGAATCGCGAGCAGTACTTC. Its translation is CASSLNREQYF. The rearrangement joins TRBV5-1 to TRBJ2-4; D remains ambiguous. The J call is doubtful: the DNA matches TRBJ2-7 better. The CDR3 consists of 11 residues. Germline V gives CDR1 SGHRS, CDR2 YFSETQ.

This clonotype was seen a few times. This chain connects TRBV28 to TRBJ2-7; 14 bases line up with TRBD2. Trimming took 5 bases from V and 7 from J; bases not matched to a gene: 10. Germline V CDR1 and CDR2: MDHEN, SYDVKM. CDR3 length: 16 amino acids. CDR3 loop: CASSPTGTSGSREQYF. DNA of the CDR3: TGTGCCAGCAGTCCTACCGGGACTAGCGGGAGTCGTGAGCAGTACTTC.

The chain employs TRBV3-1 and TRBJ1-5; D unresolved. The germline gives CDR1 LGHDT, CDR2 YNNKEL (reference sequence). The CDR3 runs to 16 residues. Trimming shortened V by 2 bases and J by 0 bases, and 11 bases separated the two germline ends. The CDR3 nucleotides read TGTGCCAGCAGCCAAACCTCGACGGTTAGCAATCAGCCCCAGCATTTT. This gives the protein CASSQTSTVSNQPQHF.

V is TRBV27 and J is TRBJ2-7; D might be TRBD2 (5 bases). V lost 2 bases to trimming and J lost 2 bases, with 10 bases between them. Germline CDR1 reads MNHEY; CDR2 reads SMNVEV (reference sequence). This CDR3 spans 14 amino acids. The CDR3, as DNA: TGTGCCAGCAGTTTACGGAGGAGTCCCTACGAGCAGTACTTC. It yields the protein CASSLRRSPYEQYF.

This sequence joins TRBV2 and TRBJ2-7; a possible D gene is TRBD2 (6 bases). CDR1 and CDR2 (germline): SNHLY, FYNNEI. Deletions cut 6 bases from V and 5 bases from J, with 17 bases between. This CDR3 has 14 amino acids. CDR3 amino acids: CASSGGQYENEQYF. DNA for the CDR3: TGTGCCAGCAGCGGAGGGCAGTACGAGAACGAGCAGTACTTC. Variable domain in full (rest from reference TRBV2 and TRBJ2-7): EPEVTQTPSHQVTQMGQEVILRCVPISNHLYFYWYRQILGQKVEFLVSFYNNEISEKSEIFDDQFSVERPDGSNFTLKIRSTKLEDSAMYFCASSGGQYENEQYFGPGTRLTVT.

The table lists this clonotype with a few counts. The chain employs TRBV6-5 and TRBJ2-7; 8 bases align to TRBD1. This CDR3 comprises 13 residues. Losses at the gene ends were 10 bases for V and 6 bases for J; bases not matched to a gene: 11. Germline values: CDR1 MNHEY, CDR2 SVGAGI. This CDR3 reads CATSYGTGSEQYF. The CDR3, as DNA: TGTGCCACCTCATATGGGACAGGAAGCGAGCAGTACTTC.

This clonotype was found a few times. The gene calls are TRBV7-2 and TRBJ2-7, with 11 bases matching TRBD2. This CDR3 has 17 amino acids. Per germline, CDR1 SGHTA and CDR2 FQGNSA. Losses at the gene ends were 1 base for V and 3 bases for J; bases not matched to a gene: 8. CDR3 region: CASSLGGVTSGSYEQYF. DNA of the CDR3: TGTGCCAGCAGCTTAGGCGGCGTTACTAGCGGGAGCTACGAGCAGTACTTC.

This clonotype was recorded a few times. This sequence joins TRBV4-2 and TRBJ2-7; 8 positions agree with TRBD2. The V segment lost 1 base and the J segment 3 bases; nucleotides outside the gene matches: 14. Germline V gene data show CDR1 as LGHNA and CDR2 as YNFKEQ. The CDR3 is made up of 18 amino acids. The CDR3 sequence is CASSQARGAGAMYYEQYF. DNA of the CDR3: TGTGCCAGCAGCCAAGCGCGTGGAGCGGGAGCGATGTACTACGAGCAGTACTTC.

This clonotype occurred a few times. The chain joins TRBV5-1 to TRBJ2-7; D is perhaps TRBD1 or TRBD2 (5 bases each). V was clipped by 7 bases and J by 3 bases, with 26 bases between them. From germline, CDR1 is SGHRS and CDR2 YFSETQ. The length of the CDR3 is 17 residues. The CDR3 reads CASADGTALGLHYEQYF. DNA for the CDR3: TGCGCCAGCGCTGATGGGACCGCGCTTGGGTTACACTACGAGCAGTACTTC.